This T cell receptor (beta chain) derives from a study of blood T cell repertoires in COVID-19. About the research overall: The study drew acute and convalescent COVID-19 samples from the United States, Italy and Spain.

A few counts support this clone. The method was immunoSEQ multiplex PCR; TCRdb's version includes in-frame clones alone and lacks a portion of them. The data hold 75,000 to 90,000 clones, with approximately 86% observed a single time. This TCR came from a man aged 50 to 60 with active or convalescent COVID-19. Sequenced sample: peripheral blood.

The CDR3 sequence: CASSRQGRTEAFF. In DNA, the CDR3 is TGTGCCAGCAGTAGACAGGGGCGGACTGAAGCTTTCTTT. The rearrangement uses TRBV6-5 and TRBJ1-1; 8 bases align to TRBD1. Germline-derived CDR1 and CDR2 are MNHEY and SVGAGI. Trimming at V came to 5 bases and at J to 5 bases, leaving 4 bases not matched to a gene. The CDR3 extends over 13 amino acids.